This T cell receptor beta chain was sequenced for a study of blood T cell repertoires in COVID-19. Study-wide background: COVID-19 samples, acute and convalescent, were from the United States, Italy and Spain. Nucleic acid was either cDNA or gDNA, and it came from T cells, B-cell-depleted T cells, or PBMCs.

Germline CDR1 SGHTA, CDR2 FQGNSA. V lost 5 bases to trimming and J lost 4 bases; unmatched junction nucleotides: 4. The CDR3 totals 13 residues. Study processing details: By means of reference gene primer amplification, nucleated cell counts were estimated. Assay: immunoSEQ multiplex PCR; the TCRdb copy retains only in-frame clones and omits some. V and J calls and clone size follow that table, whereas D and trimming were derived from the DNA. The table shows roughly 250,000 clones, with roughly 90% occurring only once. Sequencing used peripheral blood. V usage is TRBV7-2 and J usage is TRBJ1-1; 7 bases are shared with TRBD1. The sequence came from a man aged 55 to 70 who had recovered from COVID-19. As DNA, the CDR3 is TGTGCCAGCAGCCGTCGACAGGGCACTGAAGCTTTCTTT. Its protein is CASSRRQGTEAFF.